This entry is about one T cell receptor beta chain. As yet, its antigen is unknown. The CDR3 has 11 amino acids. The germline V gene encodes CDR1 SGHTA and CDR2 FQGNSA. After removal of 8 bases from V and 8 bases from J, the junction contained 4 bases not matched to a gene. This entry is derived from a study of blood T cells in healthy people across ages. Study-level findings and limits: It was the long-lived donors that had more naive CD4+ cells and higher diversity than aged donors.

Through a sample-barcoded 5' primer and a J-beta primer mix, a second PCR was run for roughly 6 to 12 cycles. TCRdb ran MiXCR on the 5' RACE reads and lists one entry per CDR3 protein. The table includes around 990,000 distinct CDR3 sequences, 20% to 25% detected once. These data were also filed under a second study, of T cells of mothers and their children.

The TCR comes from a girl aged 2 to 9 in good health. The sequenced sample consisted of blood. The rearrangement links TRBV7-2 to TRBJ1-2; 8 nucleotides line up with TRBD1. The CDR3, as DNA: TGTGCCAGCGGACAGGGTGTCGGCTACACCTTC. Translated: CASGQGVGYTF.